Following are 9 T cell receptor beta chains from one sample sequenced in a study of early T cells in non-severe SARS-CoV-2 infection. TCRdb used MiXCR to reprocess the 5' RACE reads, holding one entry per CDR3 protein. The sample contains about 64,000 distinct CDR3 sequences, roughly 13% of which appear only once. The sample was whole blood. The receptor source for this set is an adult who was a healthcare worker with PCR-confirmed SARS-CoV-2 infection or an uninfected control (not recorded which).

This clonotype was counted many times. The CDR3 loop reads CASSPQGGEQFF. DNA for the CDR3: TGTGCCAGCAGTCCGCAGGGAGGCGAGCAGTTCTTC. This chain uses TRBV27 with TRBJ2-1; perhaps TRBD2 as D (6 bases). The CDR3 covers 12 residues. The germline V gene encodes CDR1 MNHEY and CDR2 SMNVEV (reference sequence). Trimming removed 5 bases at V and 10 bases at J, with 12 bases between.

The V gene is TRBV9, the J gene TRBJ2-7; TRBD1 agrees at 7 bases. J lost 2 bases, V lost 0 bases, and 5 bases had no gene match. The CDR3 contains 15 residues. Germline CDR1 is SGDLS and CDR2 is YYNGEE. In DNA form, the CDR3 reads TGTGCCAGCAGCGTAGGTGTTGGGACAGCCTACGAGCAGTACTTC. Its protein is CASSVGVGTAYEQYF.

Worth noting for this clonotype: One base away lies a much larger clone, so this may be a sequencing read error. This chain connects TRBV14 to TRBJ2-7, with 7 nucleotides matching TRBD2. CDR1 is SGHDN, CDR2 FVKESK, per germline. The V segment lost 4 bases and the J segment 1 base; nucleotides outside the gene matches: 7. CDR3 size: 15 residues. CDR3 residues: CASSPGRGVSYEQYF. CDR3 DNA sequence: TGTGCCAGCAGCCCGGGACGGGGGGTGTCCTACGAGCAGTACTTC.

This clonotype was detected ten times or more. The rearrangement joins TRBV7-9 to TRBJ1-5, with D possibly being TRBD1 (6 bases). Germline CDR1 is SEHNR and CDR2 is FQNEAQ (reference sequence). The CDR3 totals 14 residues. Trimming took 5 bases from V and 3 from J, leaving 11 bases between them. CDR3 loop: CASSPDSYNQPQHF. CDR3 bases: TGTGCCAGCAGCCCGGACAGTTACAATCAGCCCCAGCATTTT.

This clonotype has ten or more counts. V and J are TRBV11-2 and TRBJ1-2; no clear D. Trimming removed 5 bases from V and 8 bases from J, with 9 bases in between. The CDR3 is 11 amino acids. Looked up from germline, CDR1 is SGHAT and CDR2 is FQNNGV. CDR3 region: CASSRGSGYTF. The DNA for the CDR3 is TGTGCCAGCAGCCGGGGATCCGGCTACACCTTC.

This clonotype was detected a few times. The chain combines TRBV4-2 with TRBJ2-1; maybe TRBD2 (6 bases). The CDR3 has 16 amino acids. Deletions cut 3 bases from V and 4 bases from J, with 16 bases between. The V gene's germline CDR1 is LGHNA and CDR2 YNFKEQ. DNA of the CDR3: TGTGCCAGCAGCCAGTCGTGGGGGGACTCATACAATGAGCAGTTCTTC. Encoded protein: CASSQSWGDSYNEQFF.

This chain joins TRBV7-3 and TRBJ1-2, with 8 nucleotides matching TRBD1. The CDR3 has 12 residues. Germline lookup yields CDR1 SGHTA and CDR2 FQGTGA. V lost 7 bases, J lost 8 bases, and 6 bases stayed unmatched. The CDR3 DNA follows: TGTGCCAGCACCAAGACAGGGGTCGGCTACACCTTC. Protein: CASTKTGVGYTF.

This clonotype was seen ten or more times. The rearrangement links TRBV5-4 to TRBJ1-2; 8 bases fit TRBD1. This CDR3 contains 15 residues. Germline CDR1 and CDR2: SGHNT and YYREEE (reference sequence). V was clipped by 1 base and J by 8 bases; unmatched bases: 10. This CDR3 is CASSLRKVWTGGYTF. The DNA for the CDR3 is TGTGCCAGCAGCTTGCGGAAGGTCTGGACAGGGGGCTACACCTTC. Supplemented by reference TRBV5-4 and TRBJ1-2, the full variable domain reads ETGVTQSPTHLIKTRGQQVTLRCSSQSGHNTVSWYQQALGQGPQFIFQYYREEENGRGNFPPRFSGLQFPNYSSELNVNALELDDSALYLCASSLRKVWTGGYTFGSGTRLTVV.

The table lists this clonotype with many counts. CDR3 in DNA: TGTGCCAGCAGCTCGGGACAGGGAACAGATACGCAGTATTTT. Translated, it gives CASSSGQGTDTQYF. This chain uses TRBV11-2 with TRBJ2-3; the match to TRBD1 covers 9 bases. V lost 4 bases and J lost 3; bases outside the gene matches: 2. This CDR3 is 14 amino acids long. Germline values: CDR1 SGHAT, CDR2 FQNNGV.